These 20 T cell receptor beta chains came from one sample sequenced in a study of response to subunit inactivated influenza vaccine. MiXCR, applied by TCRdb to the RT-PCR reads, yields one record per CDR3 protein. The sample contains about 700,000 distinct CDR3 sequences, roughly 15% of which appear only once. Sequencing was performed on PBMCs from blood, taken 14 to 15 days before vaccination. The receptors stem from a man between 50 and 59 years old who received an inactivated influenza vaccine.

This chain connects TRBV5-5 to TRBJ2-1, with TRBD1 matching over 7 bases. The CDR3 is 16 amino acids. V lost 4 bases, J lost 4 bases, and 11 bases stayed unmatched. From germline, CDR1 is SGHKS and CDR2 YYEKEE (reference sequence). CDR3 coding DNA: TGTGCCAGCAGCGCTCGACGGGACAGTAGTTACAATGAGCAGTTCTTC. This sequence encodes CASSARRDSSYNEQFF.

The rearrangement uses TRBV20-1 and TRBJ2-3; 10 nucleotides align to TRBD2. Unmatched junction bases numbered 13, after V lost 5 bases and J lost 11 bases. This CDR3 is 14 amino acids long. Looked up from germline, CDR1 is DFQATT and CDR2 is SNEGSKA (reference sequence). In DNA, the CDR3 is TGCAGTGCTGCAGGACTAGCGGTTCTATACGTGCAGTATTTT. It encodes CSAAGLAVLYVQYF.

Ten or more counts support this clonotype. The CDR3 reads CASSGGTSGRAESSYEQYF. CDR3 DNA sequence: TGTGCCAGCAGCGGTGGGACTAGCGGGAGGGCCGAGAGCTCCTACGAGCAGTACTTC. The V call is TRBV5-6, the J call TRBJ2-7; TRBD2 matches at 16 bases. Germline V CDR1 and CDR2: SGHDT, YYEEEE. Germline trimming cut 4 bases from V and 0 bases from J; bases unmatched to any gene: 10. The CDR3 runs to 19 residues.

This rearrangement joins TRBV12-3 or TRBV12-4 to TRBJ2-7, with D perhaps TRBD1 (5 bases). Trimming took off 8 bases at V and 2 bases at J, with 10 bases between the two ends. The CDR3 has 12 residues. The CDR3 DNA reads as TGTGCCAGCCGGGCAGGGACCTACGAGCAGTACTTC. As protein: CASRAGTYEQYF.

In its sample, this clonotype was seen many times. The genes are TRBV4-1 and TRBJ2-6; TRBD1 matches at 9 bases. Germline values: CDR1 MGHRA, CDR2 YSYEKL. The CDR3 has 16 amino acids. Unmatched junction bases numbered 2, after V lost 1 base and J lost 4 bases. CDR3 nucleotide sequence: TGCGCCAGCAGCCAAGGGACAGGGGCCGGGGCCAACGTCCTGACTTTC. The encoded protein is CASSQGTGAGANVLTF.

J is TRBJ2-7 and V is TRBV6-2 or TRBV6-3, with 8 bases fitting TRBD1. There are 16 residues in the CDR3. Germline CDR1 and CDR2: MNHEY and SVGEGT. V lost 7 bases to trimming and J lost 6 bases; unmatched junction nucleotides: 17. The CDR3 loop is CASTTKRTGLVFEQYF. Written as DNA, the CDR3 is TGTGCCAGCACCACAAAAAGGACAGGGCTTGTCTTCGAGCAGTACTTC.

This clonotype was counted only a few times. For the CDR3, the DNA is TGTGCCATCAGTGACTCCACCCGGGCAGGCGAGACCCAGTACTTC. It is translated as CAISDSTRAGETQYF. J is TRBJ2-5 and V is TRBV10-3; D is undetermined. Germline CDR1 is ENHRY and CDR2 is SYGVKD. The CDR3 sequence is 15 residues long. V lost 3 bases and J 5 bases, leaving 16 bases between the germline ends.

The rearrangement joins TRBV20-1 to TRBJ2-7, with TRBD2 matching over 11 bases. With 1 base clipped from V and 6 bases from J, the junction kept 8 bases outside the gene matches. The germline gives CDR1 DFQATT, CDR2 SNEGSKA (reference sequence). The CDR3 is made up of 15 amino acids. The CDR3 coding sequence is TGCAGTGCTAGAGGCTCACTAGCGGGAGTGGGCGAGCAGTACTTC. Translating it yields CSARGSLAGVGEQYF.

This clonotype has a handful of counts. V gene TRBV7-9 combines with J gene TRBJ1-1, with 10 positions matching TRBD1. CDR3 length: 16 residues. Germline values: CDR1 SEHNR, CDR2 FQNEAQ (reference sequence). V lost 6 bases to trimming and J lost 4 bases; unmatched junction nucleotides: 11. CDR3 bases: TGTGCCAGCAGTCAGACAGGGGGCCGGGTCGGCACTGAAGCTTTCTTT. As protein: CASSQTGGRVGTEAFF.

This clonotype has just a few counts. V usage is TRBV9 and J usage is TRBJ2-2; perhaps TRBD2 as D (6 bases). The CDR3 spans 15 residues. Germline V gives CDR1 SGDLS, CDR2 YYNGEE. Trimming took 2 bases from V and 3 from J, leaving 11 bases between them. The CDR3 nucleotides read TGTGCCAGCAGCGTCGGGAGCGTTGACACCGGGGAGCTGTTTTTT. Protein sequence: CASSVGSVDTGELFF.

This clonotype has a handful of counts. V and J are TRBV20-1 and TRBJ2-3; TRBD1 agrees at 7 bases. Unmatched junction bases numbered 6, after V lost 3 bases and J lost 3 bases. This CDR3 is built from 14 residues. Germline values: CDR1 DFQATT, CDR2 SNEGSKA (reference sequence). CDR3 protein: CSARGTEMTDTQYF. In DNA form, the CDR3 reads TGCAGTGCTAGGGGGACAGAGATGACAGATACGCAGTATTTT.

The chain uses TRBV7-2 and TRBJ2-7, with D unclear. CDR3 size: 16 residues. Germline CDR1 and CDR2: SGHTA and FQGNSA. Trimming took 2 bases from V and 2 from J, leaving 16 bases between them. The CDR3 is CASSLTPWARAYEQYF. For the CDR3, the DNA is TGTGCCAGCAGCTTAACCCCATGGGCTCGGGCCTACGAGCAGTACTTC.

There are a few counts of this clonotype. The chain joins TRBV5-1 to TRBJ2-5, with 9 positions matching TRBD1. V was pared by 3 bases and J by 1 base, with 4 bases of the junction left unmatched. The CDR3 contains 15 residues. From germline, CDR1 is SGHRS and CDR2 YFSETQ. This CDR3 is CASSSLQGAQETQYF. The CDR3, as DNA: TGCGCCAGCAGCTCGCTACAGGGGGCCCAAGAGACCCAGTACTTC.

This clonotype turned up a few times. The CDR3 loop is CASSHGQGGGRSGELFF. Here the CDR3 DNA reads TGCGCCAGCAGCCACGGACAGGGAGGCGGGAGGTCCGGGGAGCTGTTTTTT. The genes are TRBV4-3 and TRBJ2-2; D may correspond to TRBD1 or TRBD2 (8 bases each). The CDR3 is 17 residues long. Germline V CDR1 and CDR2: LGHNA, YSLEER. Deletions cut 3 bases from V and 6 bases from J, with 20 bases between.

The rearrangement joins TRBV6-2 or TRBV6-3 to TRBJ2-1, with D perhaps matching TRBD2 (5 bases). This CDR3 is 15 amino acids long. CDR1 and CDR2 (germline): MNHEY, SVGEGT. Trimming took 6 bases from V and 9 from J, leaving 21 bases between them. For the CDR3, the DNA is TGTGCCAGCAGCCCGGTGGCGGGCGGGTTGGGTGAGCAGTTCTTC. Translation: CASSPVAGGLGEQFF.

The chain's CDR3 is CASSRILSGNTEAFF. The CDR3 nucleotides read TGCGCCAGCAGCCGCATCTTGTCGGGGAACACTGAAGCTTTCTTT. This sequence joins TRBV4-3 and TRBJ1-1; D uncertain. This CDR3 has 15 residues. Germline-derived CDR1 and CDR2 are LGHNA and YSLEER. Trimming removed 4 bases from V and 1 base from J, with 13 bases in between.

This clonotype was observed a few times. This rearrangement joins TRBV14 to TRBJ2-3; D may be TRBD1 (5 bases). Germline V gives CDR1 SGHDN, CDR2 FVKESK. The CDR3 totals 17 residues. Trimming removed 1 base at V and 1 base at J, with 15 bases between. CDR3: CASSQAGPQRGTDTQYF. The CDR3 nucleotides are TGTGCCAGCAGCCAAGCAGGGCCTCAAAGGGGCACAGATACGCAGTATTTT. Together with reference TRBV14 and TRBJ2-3, the CDR3 gives the full variable domain: EAGVTQFPSHSVIEKGQTVTLRCDPISGHDNLYWYRRVMGKEIKFLLHFVKESKQDESGMPNNRFLAERTGGTYSTLKVQPAELEDSGVYFCASSQAGPQRGTDTQYFGPGTRLTVL.

This clonotype appeared a few times. The chain employs TRBV30 and TRBJ2-2; D gene ambiguous. The CDR3 has 11 amino acids. Deletions cut 1 base from V and 6 bases from J, with 3 bases between. Germline V gene data show CDR1 as GTSNPN and CDR2 as SVGIG (reference sequence). The CDR3 sequence is CAWSGAGELFF. The CDR3 DNA reads as TGTGCCTGGAGTGGGGCCGGGGAGCTGTTTTTT.

The CDR3 coding sequence is TGCAGTGCTCCGCTACGGGGGCGCGGTGAAAAACTGTTTTTT. Residues: CSAPLRGRGEKLFF. This chain connects TRBV20-1 to TRBJ1-4, with a tentative D call TRBD1 (6 bases). Trimming stripped 5 bases from V and 7 bases from J, with 17 bases between. The CDR3 spans 14 residues. CDR1 is DFQATT, CDR2 SNEGSKA, per germline (reference sequence).

This chain connects TRBV6-5 to TRBJ2-3, with 8 nucleotides matching TRBD2. With 2 bases clipped from V and 2 bases from J, the junction kept 9 bases outside the gene matches. This CDR3 is built from 17 residues. CDR1 MNHEY and CDR2 SVGAGI come from the germline V gene. The CDR3 here is CASSYGHGGGYTDTQYF. Written as DNA, the CDR3 is TGTGCCAGCAGTTACGGCCACGGGGGGGGTTACACAGATACGCAGTATTTT.